This TCR beta chain was retrieved from a study of T-cell memory formation after mild COVID-19. Background on the study: TCR clusters were mostly donor specific.

Notes on the study in general: Contracting CD4+ clones lay largely in CM and EM, with CD8+ ones residing in EMRA. Among clones peaking at day 37 in the second wave, SARS-CoV-2 specificity remained unconfirmed. Clones that contracted from day 15 to 85 were balanced CD4/CD8, while later expanders leaned CD4+.

This clonotype was recorded a few times. Its antigen is unidentified. TCRdb re-analysed the 5' RACE reads in MiXCR, keeping a single row per CDR3 protein. The sample records 200,000 to 250,000 distinct CDR3 sequences, about 17% being singletons. Looked up from germline, CDR1 is LNHNV and CDR2 is YYDKDF (reference sequence). The ends were cut back, 0 bases at V and 2 bases at J, with 4 bases in the middle. The CDR3 consists of 13 residues. J is TRBJ1-2 and V is TRBV15; D is uncertain. The sample was PBMCs or a T cell subset sorted from them (not recorded which). The source of this sequence is a man between 18 and 29 years old who had mild COVID-19 (a few samples of this study predate the infection). Cell type and time point are not known. The CDR3 DNA is TGTGCCACCAGCAGAGAGGGGAACTATGGCTACACCTTC. Protein: CATSREGNYGYTF.